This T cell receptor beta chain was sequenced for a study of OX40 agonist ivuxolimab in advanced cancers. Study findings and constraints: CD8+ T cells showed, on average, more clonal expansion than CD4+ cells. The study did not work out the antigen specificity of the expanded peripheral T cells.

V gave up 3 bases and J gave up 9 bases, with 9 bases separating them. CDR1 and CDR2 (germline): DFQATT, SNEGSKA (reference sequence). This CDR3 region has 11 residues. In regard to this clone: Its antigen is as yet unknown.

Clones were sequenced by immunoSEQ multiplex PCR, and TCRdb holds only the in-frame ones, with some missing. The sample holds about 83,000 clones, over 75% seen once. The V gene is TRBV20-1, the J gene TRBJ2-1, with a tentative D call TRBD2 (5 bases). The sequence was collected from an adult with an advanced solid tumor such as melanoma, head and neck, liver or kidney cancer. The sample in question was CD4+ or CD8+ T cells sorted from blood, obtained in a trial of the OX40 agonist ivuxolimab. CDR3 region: CSASQEGEQFF. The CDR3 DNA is TGCAGTGCTAGTCAAGAGGGTGAGCAGTTCTTC.